This entry is about one T cell receptor beta chain. Enrollees, about 18 to 90 years old, lived in about two dozen US areas. These data originate in a study of blood T cell repertoires in COVID-19. Study as a whole: Sample material is recorded as cDNA or gDNA derived from T cells, B-cell-depleted T cells, or PBMCs.

TCRdb's copy holds only in-frame clones and misses some; the assay was immunoSEQ multiplex PCR. The sample contains more than 200,000 clones, 70% to 90% of which appear only once. This receptor was taken from a man between 25 and 39 years old who had recovered from COVID-19. The sequenced sample consisted of PBMCs or T cells enriched from blood (not recorded which).

The CDR3 loop reads CASSEGSSYNSPLHF. The CDR3 DNA follows: TGTGCCAGCAGTGAAGGGAGCTCCTATAATTCACCCCTCCACTTT. V gene TRBV6-1 combines with J gene TRBJ1-6; D unresolved. In germline, CDR1 is MNHNS, CDR2 SASEGT. The CDR3 runs to 15 residues. Trimming took 1 base from V and 0 from J, leaving 4 bases between them.